The 2 T cell receptor beta chains listed next were all sequenced from one sample in a study of Ad26.COV2.S vaccination and SARS-CoV-2 variants. Sample treatment: around 19 received Ad26.COV2.S at low or high dose, single or two shots; several received placebo; per-sample allocation not given. Samples were taken on day 63 after the first vaccine or placebo injection. Here immunoSEQ multiplex PCR was the method, and the copy in TCRdb shows in-frame clones only, minus some. This sample has more than 300,000 clones, with approximately 90% found just once. This specimen consisted of peripheral blood, obtained in a trial of Ad26.COV2.S vaccine versus placebo. The receptors were sampled from a person between 18 and 65 years old who received the Ad26.COV2.S COVID-19 vaccine or a placebo.

The chain uses TRBV7-9 and TRBJ1-2; unclear D gene. This CDR3 has 14 residues. CDR1 is SEHNR and CDR2 is FQNEAQ in the germline V gene (reference sequence). The V end lost 5 bases, the J end lost 5 bases, and 15 bases lay between the germline ends. CDR3 sequence (DNA): TGTGCCAGCAGCCTCCCGCGGATGCAGTATGGCTACACCTTC. Amino acid sequence: CASSLPRMQYGYTF.

V is TRBV3-1 (or the pseudogene TRBV3-2) and J is TRBJ2-1; either TRBD1 or TRBD2 may fit D (5 bases each). The V gene lost 0 bases and the J gene lost 1 base, with 13 bases spanning the gap. The germline V gene has CDR1 LGHDT and CDR2 YNNKEL (reference sequence). The length of the CDR3 is 17 residues. CDR3 region: CASSQEWGGGSYNEQFF. Written as DNA, the CDR3 is TGTGCCAGCAGCCAAGAATGGGGCGGCGGGTCCTACAATGAGCAGTTCTTC.